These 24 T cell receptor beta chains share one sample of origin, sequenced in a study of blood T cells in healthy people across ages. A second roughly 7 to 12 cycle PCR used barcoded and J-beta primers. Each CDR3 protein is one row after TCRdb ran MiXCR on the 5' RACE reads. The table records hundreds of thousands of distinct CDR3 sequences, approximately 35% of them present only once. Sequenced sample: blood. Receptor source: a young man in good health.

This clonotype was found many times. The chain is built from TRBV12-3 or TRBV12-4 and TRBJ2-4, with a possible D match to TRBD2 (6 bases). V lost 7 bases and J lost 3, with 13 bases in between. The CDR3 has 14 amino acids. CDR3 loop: CASTPMEGKNIQYF. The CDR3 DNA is TGTGCCAGCACCCCAATGGAGGGCAAAAACATTCAGTACTTC.

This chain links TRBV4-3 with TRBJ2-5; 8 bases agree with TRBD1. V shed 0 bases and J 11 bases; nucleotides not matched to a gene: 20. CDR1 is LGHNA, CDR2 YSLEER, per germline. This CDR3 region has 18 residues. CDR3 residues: CASSQEGCGQGEYNEQYF. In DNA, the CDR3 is TGCGCCAGCAGCCAAGAAGGATGTGGACAGGGAGAATACAATGAGCAGTACTTC.

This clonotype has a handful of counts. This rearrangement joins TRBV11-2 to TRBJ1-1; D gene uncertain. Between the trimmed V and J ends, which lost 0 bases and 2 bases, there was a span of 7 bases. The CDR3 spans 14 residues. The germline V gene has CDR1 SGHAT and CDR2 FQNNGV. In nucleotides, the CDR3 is TGTGCCAGCAGCTTAGACAATCATAACACTGAAGCTTTCTTT. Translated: CASSLDNHNTEAFF.

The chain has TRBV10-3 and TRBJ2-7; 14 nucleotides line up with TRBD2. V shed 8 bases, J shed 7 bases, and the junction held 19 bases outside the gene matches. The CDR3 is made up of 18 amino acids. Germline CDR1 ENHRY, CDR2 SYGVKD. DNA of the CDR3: TGTGCCATCGGGGCCGGGACTAGCGGGGGCCTTACCTACAATGAGCAGTACTTC. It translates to CAIGAGTSGGLTYNEQYF.

As DNA, the CDR3 is TGTGCCAGCAGCCCACAGGGGTCACGCACAGATACGCAGTATTTT. Translated, it gives CASSPQGSRTDTQYF. The rearrangement links TRBV7-2 to TRBJ2-3; 7 positions match TRBD1. Per the germline V gene, CDR1 is SGHTA and CDR2 is FQGNSA. CDR3 size: 15 residues. Losses at the gene ends were 5 bases for V and 1 base for J; bases not matched to a gene: 6.

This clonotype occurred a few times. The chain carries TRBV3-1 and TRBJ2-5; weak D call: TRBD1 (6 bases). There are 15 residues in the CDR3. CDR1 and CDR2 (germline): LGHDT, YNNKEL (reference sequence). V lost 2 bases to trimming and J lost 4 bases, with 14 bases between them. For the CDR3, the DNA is TGTGCCAGCAGCCAATCGGGGACATATGGAGAGACCCAGTACTTC. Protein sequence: CASSQSGTYGETQYF.

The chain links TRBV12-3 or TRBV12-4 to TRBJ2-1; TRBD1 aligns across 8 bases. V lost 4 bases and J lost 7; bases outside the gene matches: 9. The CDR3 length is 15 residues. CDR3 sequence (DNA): TGTGCCAGCAGTTCCGCAGGGGGCGCGGGGAATGAGCAGTTCTTC. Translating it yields CASSSAGGAGNEQFF.

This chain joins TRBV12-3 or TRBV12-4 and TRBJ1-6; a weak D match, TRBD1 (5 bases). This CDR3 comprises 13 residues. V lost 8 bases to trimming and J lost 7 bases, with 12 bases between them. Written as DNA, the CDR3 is TGTGCCAGCTGGGGGGGTGGGAATTCACCCCTCCACTTT. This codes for CASWGGGNSPLHF.

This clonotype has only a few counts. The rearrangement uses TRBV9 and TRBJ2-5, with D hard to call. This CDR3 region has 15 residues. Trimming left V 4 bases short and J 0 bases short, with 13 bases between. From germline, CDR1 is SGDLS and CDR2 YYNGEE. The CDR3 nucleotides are TGTGCCAGCAGCACCCCCGACGCAGACCAAGAGACCCAGTACTTC. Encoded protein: CASSTPDADQETQYF.

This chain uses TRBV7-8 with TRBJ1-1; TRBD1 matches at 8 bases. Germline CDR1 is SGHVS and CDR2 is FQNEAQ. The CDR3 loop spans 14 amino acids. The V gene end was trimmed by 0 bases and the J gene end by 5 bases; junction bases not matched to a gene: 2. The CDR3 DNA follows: TGTGCCAGCAGCTTAGCGACAGGGGTAACTGAAGCTTTCTTT. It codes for CASSLATGVTEAFF.

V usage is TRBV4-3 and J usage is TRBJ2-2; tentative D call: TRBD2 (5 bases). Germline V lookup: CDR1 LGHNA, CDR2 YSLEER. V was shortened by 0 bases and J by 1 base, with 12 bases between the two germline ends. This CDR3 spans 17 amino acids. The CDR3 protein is CASSQEGGGLNTGELFF. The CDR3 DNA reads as TGCGCCAGCAGCCAAGAAGGAGGAGGCCTGAACACCGGGGAGCTGTTTTTT.

This CDR3 is CASSCGTGRRKNTGELFF. CDR3 bases: TGTGCCAGCAGTTGTGGGACAGGGAGACGGAAGAACACCGGGGAGCTGTTTTTT. J is TRBJ2-2 and V is TRBV12-3 or TRBV12-4, with 9 bases fitting TRBD1. The CDR3 runs to 18 residues. With 4 bases clipped from V and 1 base from J, the junction kept 10 bases outside the gene matches.

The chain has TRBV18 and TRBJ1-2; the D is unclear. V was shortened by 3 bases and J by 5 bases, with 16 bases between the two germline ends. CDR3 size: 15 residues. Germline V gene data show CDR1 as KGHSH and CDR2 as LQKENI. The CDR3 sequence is CASSPLTASGYGYTF. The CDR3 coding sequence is TGTGCCAGCTCACCTCTGACGGCCAGCGGATATGGCTACACCTTC.

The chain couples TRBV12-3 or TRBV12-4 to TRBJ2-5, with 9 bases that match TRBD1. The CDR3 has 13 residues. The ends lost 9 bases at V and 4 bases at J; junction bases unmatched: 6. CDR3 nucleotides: TGTGCCAGTCAACAGGGGGCTGGAGAGACCCAGTACTTC. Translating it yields CASQQGAGETQYF.

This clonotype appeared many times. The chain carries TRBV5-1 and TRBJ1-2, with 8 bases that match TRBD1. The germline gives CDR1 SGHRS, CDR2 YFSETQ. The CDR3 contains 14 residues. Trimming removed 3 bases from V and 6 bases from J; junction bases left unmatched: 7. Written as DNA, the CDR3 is TGCGCCAGCAGCTCAAACAGGGGGTCCAATGGCTACACCTTC. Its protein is CASSSNRGSNGYTF.

Here the CDR3 DNA reads TGTGCCAGCAGGAGGGACGGAGCTGAAGCTTTCTTT. This encodes CASRRDGAEAFF. V usage is TRBV6-1 and J usage is TRBJ1-1; a possible D gene is TRBD1 (5 bases). Germline V lookup: CDR1 MNHNS, CDR2 SASEGT. This CDR3 has 12 amino acids. Trimming pared 6 bases from V and 6 bases from J, leaving 11 bases between.

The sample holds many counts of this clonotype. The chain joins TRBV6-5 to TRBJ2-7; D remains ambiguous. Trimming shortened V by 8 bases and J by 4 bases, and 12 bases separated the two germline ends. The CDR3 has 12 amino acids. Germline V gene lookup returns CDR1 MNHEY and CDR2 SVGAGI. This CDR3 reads CASGASEYEQYF. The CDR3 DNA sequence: TGTGCCAGCGGCGCCTCAGAGTACGAGCAGTACTTC.

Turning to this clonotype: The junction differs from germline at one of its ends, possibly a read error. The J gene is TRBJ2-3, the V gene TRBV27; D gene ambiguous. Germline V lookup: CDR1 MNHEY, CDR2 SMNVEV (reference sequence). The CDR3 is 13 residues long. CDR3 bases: TGTGCCGGCAGTGGGGTTACCACAGATACGCAGTATTTT. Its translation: CAGSGVTTDTQYF.

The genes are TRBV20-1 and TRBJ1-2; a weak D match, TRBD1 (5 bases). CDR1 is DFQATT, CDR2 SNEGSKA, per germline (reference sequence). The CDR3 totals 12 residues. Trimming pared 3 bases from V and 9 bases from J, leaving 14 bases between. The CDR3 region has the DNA TGCAGTGCTAGTATAGGGGCGAGGAGCTACACCTTC. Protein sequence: CSASIGARSYTF.

CDR3: CASSSIRGAIGADTQYF. The CDR3 DNA follows: TGTGCCAGCAGCTCGATAAGGGGGGCAATTGGGGCAGATACGCAGTATTTT. The V and J genes are TRBV7-8 and TRBJ2-3; D could derive from TRBD1 or TRBD2 (6 bases each). The germline CDR1 and CDR2 sequences are SGHVS and FQNEAQ. The V end lost 4 bases, the J end lost 4 bases, and 21 bases lay between the germline ends. There are 17 residues in the CDR3.

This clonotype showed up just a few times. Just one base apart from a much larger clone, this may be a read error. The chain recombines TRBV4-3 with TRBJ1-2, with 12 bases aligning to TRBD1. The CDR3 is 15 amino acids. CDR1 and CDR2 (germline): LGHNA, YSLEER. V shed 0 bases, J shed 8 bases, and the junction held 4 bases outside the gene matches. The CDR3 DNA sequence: TGCGCCAGCAGCCAAGAGAGCGGGACAGGGGGCGGCTACACCTTC. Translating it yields CASSQESGTGGGYTF.

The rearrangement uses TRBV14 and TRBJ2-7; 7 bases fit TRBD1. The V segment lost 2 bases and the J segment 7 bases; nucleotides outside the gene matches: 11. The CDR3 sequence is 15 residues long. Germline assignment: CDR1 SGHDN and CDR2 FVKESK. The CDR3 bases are TGTGCCAGCAGCCAATGGAACAGGGGTCATAGGGAGCAGTACTTC. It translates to CASSQWNRGHREQYF.

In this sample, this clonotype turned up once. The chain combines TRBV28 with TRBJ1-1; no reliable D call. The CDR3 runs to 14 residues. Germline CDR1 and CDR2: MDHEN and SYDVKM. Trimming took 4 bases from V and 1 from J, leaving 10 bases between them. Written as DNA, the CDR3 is TGTGCCAGCAGTTATCAGGTGCCGAACACTGAAGCTTTCTTT. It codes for CASSYQVPNTEAFF.

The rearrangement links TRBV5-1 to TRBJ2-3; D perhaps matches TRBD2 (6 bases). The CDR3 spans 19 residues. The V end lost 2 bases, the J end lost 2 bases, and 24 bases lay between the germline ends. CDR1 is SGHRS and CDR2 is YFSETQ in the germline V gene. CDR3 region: CASSLMEGPGLGFTDTQYF. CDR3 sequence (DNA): TGCGCCAGCAGCTTAATGGAAGGCCCGGGACTGGGTTTCACAGATACGCAGTATTTT. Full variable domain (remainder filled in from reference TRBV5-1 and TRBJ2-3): KAGVTQTPRYLIKTRGQQVTLSCSPISGHRSVSWYQQTPGQGLQFLFEYFSETQRNKGNFPGRFSGRQFSNSRSEMNVSTLELGDSALYLCASSLMEGPGLGFTDTQYFGPGTRLTVL.